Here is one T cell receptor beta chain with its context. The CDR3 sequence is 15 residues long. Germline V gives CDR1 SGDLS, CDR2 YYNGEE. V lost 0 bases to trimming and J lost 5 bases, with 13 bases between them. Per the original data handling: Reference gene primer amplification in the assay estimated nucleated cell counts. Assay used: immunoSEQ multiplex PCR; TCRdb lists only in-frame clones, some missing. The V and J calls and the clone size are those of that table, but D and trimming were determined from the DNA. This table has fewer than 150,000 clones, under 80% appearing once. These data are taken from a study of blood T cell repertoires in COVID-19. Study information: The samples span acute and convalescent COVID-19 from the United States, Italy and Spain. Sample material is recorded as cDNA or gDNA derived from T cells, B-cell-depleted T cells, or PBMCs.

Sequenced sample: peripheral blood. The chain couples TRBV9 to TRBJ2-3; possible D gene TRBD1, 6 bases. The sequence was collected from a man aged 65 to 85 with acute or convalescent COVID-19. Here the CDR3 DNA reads TGTGCCAGCAGCGTAGCCGGGACCAGGGGAGATACGCAGTATTTT. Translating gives CASSVAGTRGDTQYF.